The entry below gives a single T cell receptor (beta chain) sequence along with its context. The length of the CDR3 is 15 residues. Germline CDR1 MNHEY, CDR2 SVGAGI. With V trimmed by 5 bases and J by 9 bases, 13 bases remained unmatched. These data come from a study of tumor-infiltrating lymphocytes in localized non-small cell lung cancer. The assay was immunoSEQ multiplex PCR, and TCRdb's table has in-frame clones only and misses some. The table records about 8,900 clones, 68% of them present only once. The chain has TRBV6-5 and TRBJ1-5, with 7 bases matching TRBD1. The sequencing input was uninvolved lung tissue not adjacent to the tumor. The sequence was collected from a human donor with non-small cell lung cancer. CDR3 region: CASSRTDRDHRPQHF. As DNA, the CDR3 is TGTGCCAGCAGTCGAACCGACAGGGATCATCGGCCCCAGCATTTT.